A selection of T cell receptor beta chains follows, all from one sample in a study of cytomegalovirus exposure and HLA in healthy donors. The data were produced by immunoSEQ multiplex PCR, yet TCRdb's version contains in-frame clones alone and is incomplete. The sample has about 130,000 clones; around 80% are singletons. The sequenced sample was PBMCs. These receptors were collected from a female donor in good health and CMV-seronegative. Both conserved end residues are part of each CDR3. A D gene is named only where the DNA matches it firmly. Not every row has a clone size; where given, it reads once, few, many or a size class.

V: TRBV5-1
J: TRBJ2-7
size: NA
D: TRBD2
CDR3: CASSLGASGYYEQYF
DNA: TGCGCCAGCAGCTTGGGGGCTAGCGGGTACTACGAGCAGTACTTC

V: TRBV9
J: TRBJ1-2
size: NA
D: NA
CDR3: CASSGGRGDGDYGYTF
DNA: TGTGCCAGCAGCGGGGGAAGGGGTGATGGAGACTATGGCTACACCTTC

V: TRBV7-9
J: TRBJ2-7
size: NA
D: NA
CDR3: CASSFGQGSTYEQYF
DNA: TGTGCCAGCAGCTTTGGGCAGGGGTCGACCTACGAGCAGTACTTC

V: TRBV28
J: TRBJ2-1
size: NA
D: TRBD2
CDR3: CASSTTSGRYNEQFF
DNA: TGTGCCAGCAGTACAACTAGCGGGCGCTACAATGAGCAGTTCTTC

V: TRBV27
J: TRBJ2-1
size: once
D: TRBD2
CDR3: CASSLWAGGAGGNNEQFF
DNA: TGTGCCAGCAGTTTATGGGCCGGTGGGGCGGGAGGGAACAATGAGCAGTTCTTC

V: TRBV6-5
J: TRBJ1-1
size: NA
D: NA
CDR3: CASSYSNRANTEAFF
DNA: TGTGCCAGCAGTTACTCGAACAGAGCTAACACTGAAGCTTTCTTT

V: TRBV27
J: TRBJ2-1
size: NA
D: NA
CDR3: CASSLGGSYNEQFF
DNA: TGTGCCAGCAGTTTAGGGGGGTCCTACAATGAGCAGTTCTTC

V: TRBV2
J: TRBJ2-1
size: NA
D: TRBD2
CDR3: CASVQRGGRGGGSYNEQFF
DNA: TGTGCCAGCGTCCAACGGGGCGGGAGGGGAGGGGGCTCCTACAATGAGCAGTTCTTC

V: TRBV2
J: TRBJ2-5
size: NA
D: NA
CDR3: CAASSWGGPQETQYF
DNA: TGTGCCGCCTCGAGCTGGGGGGGGCCCCAAGAGACCCAGTACTTC

V: TRBV7-9
J: TRBJ1-1
size: NA
D: NA
CDR3: CASNQGRGTEAFF
DNA: TGTGCCAGCAACCAAGGAAGGGGCACTGAAGCTTTCTTT

V: TRBV6-5
J: TRBJ1-1
size: few
D: TRBD1
CDR3: CASSWTGGNTEAFF
DNA: TGTGCCAGCAGTTGGACAGGGGGGAACACTGAAGCTTTCTTT

V: TRBV5-4
J: TRBJ1-1
size: NA
D: NA
CDR3: CASSSEGGITEAFF
DNA: TGTGCCAGCAGCTCCGAGGGGGGGATCACTGAAGCTTTCTTT

V: TRBV11-2
J: TRBJ1-1
size: NA
D: TRBD1
CDR3: CASRPDRGSMNTEAFF
DNA: TGTGCCAGCCGACCTGACAGGGGTAGCATGAACACTGAAGCTTTCTTT

V: TRBV5-4
J: TRBJ2-2
size: few
D: NA
CDR3: CASSFTDTGELFF
DNA: TGTGCCAGCAGCTTCACAGACACCGGGGAGCTGTTTTTT

V: TRBV7-2
J: TRBJ2-3
size: NA
D: NA
CDR3: CASSYSQLAPDTQYF
DNA: TGTGCCAGCAGCTATAGTCAGCTAGCTCCAGATACGCAGTATTTT

V: TRBV2
J: TRBJ2-5
size: few
D: NA
CDR3: CASSDGAPMLGETQYF
DNA: TGTGCCAGCAGTGATGGGGCCCCGATGCTCGGAGAGACCCAGTACTTC

V: TRBV30
J: TRBJ2-5
size: NA
D: NA
CDR3: CAFGHNQETQYF
DNA: TGTGCCTTTGGACATAACCAAGAGACCCAGTACTTC

V: TRBV18
J: TRBJ2-3
size: NA
D: NA
CDR3: CASSPTASTDTQYF
DNA: TGTGCCAGCTCACCGACAGCTAGCACAGATACGCAGTATTTT

V: TRBV25-1
J: TRBJ1-5
size: NA
D: TRBD1
CDR3: CASSSSRQGHQPQHF
DNA: TGTGCCAGCAGCAGCAGCAGACAGGGACATCAGCCCCAGCATTTT

V: TRBV13
J: TRBJ2-1
size: NA
D: TRBD2
CDR3: CASSLHSGEQFF
DNA: TGTGCCAGCAGCCTCCATAGCGGGGAGCAGTTCTTC

V: TRBV29-1
J: TRBJ2-7
size: once
D: NA
CDR3: CSVEDLLGTGAYEQYF
DNA: TGCAGCGTTGAAGATCTATTAGGGACGGGGGCCTACGAGCAGTACTTC

V: TRBV6-1
J: TRBJ2-1
size: NA
D: TRBD2
CDR3: CASSSLGGLAKFF
DNA: TGTGCCAGCAGTTCCCTCGGAGGACTAGCGAAGTTCTTC

V: TRBV11-2
J: TRBJ1-2
size: NA
D: NA
CDR3: CASSNGLVQGLYGYTF
DNA: TGTGCCAGCAGCAACGGACTAGTCCAGGGGTTGTATGGCTACACCTTC

V: TRBV21-1
J: TRBJ1-1
size: NA
D: NA
CDR3: CASSKEGYGGGSLRNTEAFF
DNA: TGTGCCAGCAGCAAAGAGGGTTATGGGGGGGGTTCGTTAAGGAACACTGAAGCTTTCTTT

V: TRBV7-6
J: TRBJ1-1
size: once
D: NA
CDR3: CASSLAQGMNTEAFF
DNA: TGTGCCAGCAGCTTAGCGCAGGGCATGAACACTGAAGCTTTCTTT

V: TRBV25-1
J: TRBJ2-5
size: NA
D: NA
CDR3: CASKEGARETQYF
DNA: TGTGCCAGCAAGGAGGGGGCTCGGGAGACCCAGTACTTC

V: TRBV6-6
J: TRBJ1-1
size: NA
D: NA
CDR3: CASRHRQPNTEAFF
DNA: TGTGCCAGCAGACACCGACAGCCGAACACTGAAGCTTTCTTT

V: TRBV27
J: TRBJ2-7
size: NA
D: NA
CDR3: CASSLGLDPNYEQYF
DNA: TGTGCCAGCAGTTTAGGCCTAGACCCGAACTACGAGCAGTACTTC

V: TRBV28
J: TRBJ1-5
size: once
D: TRBD1
CDR3: CASRPGQGFLQPQHF
DNA: TGTGCCAGCAGACCGGGACAGGGGTTCCTTCAGCCCCAGCATTTT

V: TRBV28
J: TRBJ2-1
size: NA
D: TRBD2
CDR3: CASSKAGYSYNEQFF
DNA: TGTGCCAGCTCGAAAGCGGGATACTCCTACAATGAGCAGTTCTTC

V: TRBV13
J: TRBJ2-1
size: NA
D: TRBD2
CDR3: CASSITGTSGNEQFF
DNA: TGTGCCAGCAGCATTACCGGGACTAGCGGGAATGAGCAGTTCTTC

V: TRBV19
J: TRBJ2-3
size: NA
D: NA
CDR3: CASSYKFTGLDTQYF
DNA: TGTGCCAGTAGTTACAAATTTACAGGGTTGGATACGCAGTATTTT

V: TRBV5-6
J: TRBJ2-3
size: few
D: NA
CDR3: CASSLAWAGSTDTQYF
DNA: TGTGCCAGCAGCTTGGCGTGGGCGGGTAGCACAGATACGCAGTATTTT

V: TRBV11-2
J: TRBJ1-2
size: once
D: NA
CDR3: CASSQGQSYGYTF
DNA: TGTGCCAGCAGCCAAGGACAGAGCTATGGCTACACCTTC